Each of the 8 T cell receptor beta chains below was sequenced from the same sample in a study of T cells in Graves' hyperthyroidism and ophthalmopathy. Researchers amplified the TCR beta CDR3 regions from RNA transcripts. The HTBI set primed first-round TCR CDR3 RT-PCR. TCRdb called the multiplex PCR reads again in MiXCR, with one record for every CDR3 protein. The repertoire includes some 300,000 distinct CDR3 sequences, roughly a fifth of them detected once, and 35% to 40% sits in the top ten. The material sequenced was blood. Receptors originate from a man aged 50 to 60 with Graves' ophthalmopathy.

The chain recombines TRBV20-1 with TRBJ1-5; TRBD1 matches at 9 bases. The CDR3 extends over 16 amino acids. From germline, CDR1 is DFQATT and CDR2 SNEGSKA (reference sequence). V lost 0 bases and J lost 7; bases outside the gene matches: 10. CDR3 bases: TGCAGTGCTAGAGACAAGAGGGGACAGGGTTCGCAGCCCCAGCATTTT. Its protein is CSARDKRGQGSQPQHF.

This rearrangement joins TRBV5-1 to TRBJ2-1; TRBD2 matches at 8 bases. Germline trimming cut 2 bases from V and 8 bases from J; bases unmatched to any gene: 9. Germline CDR1 is SGHRS and CDR2 is YFSETQ. The CDR3 sequence is 15 residues long. The CDR3 bases are TGCGCCAGCAGCTTCCGAAGCGGGAGTATCGATGAGCAGTTCTTC. It translates to CASSFRSGSIDEQFF.

This clonotype was recorded a few times. The V and J genes are TRBV12-3 or TRBV12-4 and TRBJ1-4; weak D call: TRBD1 (5 bases). With 6 bases removed from V and 4 bases from J, the gap between germline ends came to 12 bases. CDR3 length: 14 residues. The CDR3 loop reads CASSHRDRNEKLFF. Here the CDR3 DNA reads TGTGCCAGCAGCCATAGGGACCGTAATGAAAAACTGTTTTTT.

The rearrangement links TRBV12-3 or TRBV12-4 to TRBJ2-1, with D possibly being TRBD2 (5 bases). CDR3 size: 13 residues. Between the trimmed V and J ends, which lost 3 bases and 8 bases, there was a span of 11 bases. CDR3 nucleotide sequence: TGTGCCAGCAGTTTGAAGCACGGGGATGAGCAGTTCTTC. Its protein is CASSLKHGDEQFF.

This clonotype has just a few counts. This chain connects TRBV10-3 to TRBJ2-5, with a possible D match to TRBD2 (5 bases). Looked up from germline, CDR1 is ENHRY and CDR2 is SYGVKD. V lost 7 bases to trimming and J lost 5 bases, with 11 bases between them. There are 12 residues in the CDR3. In nucleotides, the CDR3 is TGTGCCATCAATAACGGGAAGGAGACCCAGTACTTC. Its translation is CAINNGKETQYF.

This chain uses TRBV12-3 or TRBV12-4 with TRBJ2-2, with 9 bases lining up with TRBD2. Trimming removed 6 bases from V and 2 bases from J; junction bases left unmatched: 7. The length of the CDR3 is 16 residues. The CDR3 DNA is TGTGCCAGCAGGAATAGCGGGAGCCGAAACACCGGGGAGCTGTTTTTT. Amino acid sequence: CASRNSGSRNTGELFF.

The chain uses TRBV10-2 and TRBJ2-1, with D maybe TRBD1 (6 bases). The length of the CDR3 is 17 residues. V dropped 6 bases and J dropped 0 bases, with 18 bases sitting between them. Germline CDR1 reads WSHSY; CDR2 reads SAAADI. CDR3 loop: CASSQSGALSSYNEQFF. For the CDR3, the DNA is TGCGCCAGCAGCCAATCAGGGGCCCTCAGCTCCTACAATGAGCAGTTCTTC.

This clonotype has ten or more counts. V and J are TRBV3-1 and TRBJ1-5; the D gene is possibly TRBD1 (5 bases). Germline V gene data show CDR1 as LGHDT and CDR2 as YNNKEL (reference sequence). The CDR3 has 15 residues. V was clipped by 1 base and J by 5 bases, with 12 bases between them. This CDR3 is CASSQGRQRDQPQHF. CDR3 sequence (DNA): TGTGCCAGCAGCCAAGGGCGACAGCGTGATCAGCCCCAGCATTTT. The whole variable domain, filled in from reference TRBV3-1 and TRBJ1-5, reads DTAVSQTPKYLVTQMGNDKSIKCEQNLGHDTMYWYKQDSKKFLKIMFSYNNKELIINETVPNRFSPKSPDKAHLNLHINSLELGDSAVYFCASSQGRQRDQPQHFGDGTRLSIL.